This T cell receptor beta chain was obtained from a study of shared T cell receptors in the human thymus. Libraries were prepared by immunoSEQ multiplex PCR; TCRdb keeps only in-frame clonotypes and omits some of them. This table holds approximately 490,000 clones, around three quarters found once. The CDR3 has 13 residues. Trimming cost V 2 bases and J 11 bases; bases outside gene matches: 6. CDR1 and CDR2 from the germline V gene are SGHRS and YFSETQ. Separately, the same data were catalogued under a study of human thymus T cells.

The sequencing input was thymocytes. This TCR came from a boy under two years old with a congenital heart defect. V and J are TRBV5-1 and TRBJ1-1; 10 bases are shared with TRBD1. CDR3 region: CASSLGTGEQAFF. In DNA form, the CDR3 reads TGCGCCAGCAGCTTAGGGACAGGGGAACAGGCTTTCTTT.